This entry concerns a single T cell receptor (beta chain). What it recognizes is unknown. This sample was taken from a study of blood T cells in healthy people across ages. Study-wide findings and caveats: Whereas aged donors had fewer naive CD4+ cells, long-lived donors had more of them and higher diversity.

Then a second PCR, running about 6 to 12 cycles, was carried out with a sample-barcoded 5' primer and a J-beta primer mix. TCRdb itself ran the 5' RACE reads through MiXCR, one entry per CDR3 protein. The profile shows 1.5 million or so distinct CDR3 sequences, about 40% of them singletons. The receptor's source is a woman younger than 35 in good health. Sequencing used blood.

This chain's CDR3 is CSARAEQHSNQPQHF. The CDR3 bases are TGCAGTGCTAGAGCCGAACAGCATAGCAATCAGCCCCAGCATTTT. The chain combines TRBV20-1 with TRBJ1-5; D uncertain. Germline lookup yields CDR1 DFQATT and CDR2 SNEGSKA (reference sequence). The CDR3 spans 15 residues. V lost 1 base, J lost 0 bases, and 10 bases lay in between.